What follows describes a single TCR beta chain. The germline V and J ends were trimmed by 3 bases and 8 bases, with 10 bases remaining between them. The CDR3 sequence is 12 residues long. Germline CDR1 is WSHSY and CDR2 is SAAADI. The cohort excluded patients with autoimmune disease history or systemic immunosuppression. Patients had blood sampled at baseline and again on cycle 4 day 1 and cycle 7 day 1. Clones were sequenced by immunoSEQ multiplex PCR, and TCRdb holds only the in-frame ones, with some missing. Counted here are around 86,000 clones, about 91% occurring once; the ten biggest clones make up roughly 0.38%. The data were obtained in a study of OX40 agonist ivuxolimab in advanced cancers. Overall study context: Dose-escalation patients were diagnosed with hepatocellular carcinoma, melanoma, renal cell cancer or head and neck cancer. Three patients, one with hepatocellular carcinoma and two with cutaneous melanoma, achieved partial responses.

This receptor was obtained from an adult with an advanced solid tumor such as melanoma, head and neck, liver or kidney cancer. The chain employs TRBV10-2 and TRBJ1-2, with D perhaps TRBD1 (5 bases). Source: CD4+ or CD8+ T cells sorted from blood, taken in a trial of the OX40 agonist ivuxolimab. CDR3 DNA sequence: TGCGCCAGCAGTGAAGGCAGGGAAGGCTACACCTTC. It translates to CASSEGREGYTF.